This TCR beta chain stems from a study of T cells in Graves' hyperthyroidism and ophthalmopathy. Study conclusions and caveats: Before onset, ophthalmopathy was predicted by the model a median approximately 6.6 months earlier. Ophthalmopathy and stable hyperthyroidism were told apart by a 13 V-J model. Most thyroid clonotypes with frequency above 0.001 were detected in blood.

Each patient was aged 18 to 65 and had newly diagnosed hyperthyroidism of under 2 months' duration. There are many counts of this clonotype. Its antigen remains unknown. Amplified TCR beta CDR3 regions came from RNA transcripts. A first-round RT-PCR of the TCR CDR3 used the HTBI primer set. One entry per CDR3 protein results from TCRdb running MiXCR on the multiplex PCR reads. The table includes hundreds of thousands of distinct CDR3 sequences, 15% to 20% detected once. The TCR originated in a woman aged 18-29 years with Graves' hyperthyroidism. Sequences were obtained from blood.

CDR3 sequence (DNA): TGTGCCAGCAAACCCACTTCAGGTCCAGGGAAGGTCGGGGAGCTGTTTTTT. Protein product: CASKPTSGPGKVGELFF. The chain links TRBV27 to TRBJ2-2; possibly TRBD1 for D (5 bases). The CDR3 sequence is 17 residues long. Germline lookup yields CDR1 MNHEY and CDR2 SMNVEV (reference sequence). Trimming removed 7 bases at V and 7 bases at J, with 25 bases between.